This T cell receptor (beta chain) was sequenced for a study of monozygotic twins with inflammatory bowel disease. The CDR3 loop spans 14 amino acids. In germline, CDR1 is SGHTA, CDR2 FQGNSA. Study-level results: Relative clonotype sharing with others was diminished in IBD patients versus healthy twins, particularly with disease activity. Part of the variability in patient repertoires may have come from differing immunosuppressive treatments. Subtypes among T cells remained indistinguishable.

About this clonotype itself: What it binds is unknown.

TCR libraries each used around 3.5 ug of total RNA. TCRdb reprocessed the 5' RACE reads and reports one entry per CDR3 protein, with no DNA. This listing includes 350,000 to 550,000 distinct CDR3 sequences. The sample taken for sequencing was blood. The chain couples TRBV7-2 to TRBJ2-3. This receptor was taken from a human donor with ulcerative colitis or Crohn's disease, or a healthy co-twin of an affected twin (not recorded which). CDR3 protein: CASSHSGSTDTQYF.